This T cell receptor beta chain is from a study of cytomegalovirus exposure and HLA in healthy donors. Notes on the study in general: When a later analysis was performed, an Asian-associated ancestry cluster reportedly had fewer N-insertions than the approximately 700-donor mean. Specific recognition of CMV antigens was confirmed in vitro for a few chains (all CMV-associated). Many donors carried some public TCRs, although rarity characterized most TCR sequences.

V was cut by 4 bases and J by 0 bases, with 9 bases left in between. Per the germline V gene, CDR1 is SGHVS and CDR2 is FQNEAQ. The CDR3 runs to 14 residues. PCR primers comprised 60 Vbeta and 13 Jbeta primers. Assay: immunoSEQ multiplex PCR; the TCRdb copy retains only in-frame clones and omits some. The sample table includes around 70,000 clones. Points on this clone: Its target is not known.

Input material: PBMCs. The chain joins TRBV7-8 to TRBJ1-1; no clear D gene. This receptor was taken from a man aged 35-49 years in good health and CMV-seronegative. CDR3 in DNA: TGTGCCAGCAGCTCAACGAGCATGAACACTGAAGCTTTCTTT. Its translation is CASSSTSMNTEAFF.